Below, 19 T cell receptor beta chains from the same sample are listed, as sequenced in a study of CD8 T cells in ankylosing spondylitis. Overall study results and limits: About 8 highly homologous variants formed a TCR beta motif that appeared characteristic of ankylosing spondylitis blood.

These receptors have no known antigen. TCRdb processed the 5' RACE reads anew with MiXCR; each CDR3 protein has one entry. The data show 700,000 or so distinct CDR3 sequences, 19% seen once. Sequencing input: blood, either unsorted or a sorted T cell fraction (not recorded which). All receptors come from a male donor with ankylosing spondylitis.

V usage is TRBV12-3 or TRBV12-4 and J usage is TRBJ1-2; D ambiguous. CDR3 length: 13 residues. The V end was cut by 5 bases, the J end by 2 bases, with 9 bases between. The CDR3 sequence is CASSLQENYGYTF. The DNA for the CDR3 is TGTGCCAGCAGTCTGCAGGAAAACTATGGCTACACCTTC.

This clonotype was counted only a few times. The V gene is TRBV20-1, the J gene TRBJ2-1; D is perhaps TRBD1 (5 bases). Germline V gives CDR1 DFQATT, CDR2 SNEGSKA (reference sequence). The CDR3 has 11 amino acids. Between the trimmed V and J ends, which lost 6 bases and 9 bases, there was a span of 12 bases. The CDR3 region is CSARVLTEQFF. For the CDR3, the DNA is TGCAGTGCCAGGGTACTAACTGAGCAGTTCTTC.

This clonotype was picked up many times. The chain links TRBV12-3 or TRBV12-4 to TRBJ2-2, with D hard to call. There are 13 residues in the CDR3. Trimming stripped 3 bases from V and 1 base from J, with 3 bases between. For the CDR3, the DNA is TGTGCCAGCAGTTTCGAGAACACCGGGGAGCTGTTTTTT. Its translation is CASSFENTGELFF.

The V and J genes are TRBV27 and TRBJ2-1, with TRBD2 as a possible D gene (6 bases). V was cut by 8 bases and J by 8 bases, with 25 bases left in between. Germline values: CDR1 MNHEY, CDR2 SMNVEV (reference sequence). The CDR3 runs to 16 residues. In nucleotides, the CDR3 is TGTGCCAGCGTCTCTGGTAGGACTATCAACCTCTATGAGCAGTTCTTC. Amino acid sequence: CASVSGRTINLYEQFF.

The rearrangement joins TRBV20-1 to TRBJ2-3, with TRBD2 matching 8 bases. V lost 2 bases to trimming and J lost 5 bases; unmatched junction nucleotides: 6. The CDR3 consists of 14 residues. Germline CDR1 is DFQATT and CDR2 is SNEGSKA (reference sequence). The CDR3 loop reads CSARLAGQGDTQYF. The DNA of the CDR3 is TGCAGTGCTAGACTAGCGGGCCAGGGAGATACGCAGTATTTT.

This sequence joins TRBV20-1 and TRBJ1-1; 7 bases map to TRBD1. The CDR3 covers 13 residues. Germline CDR1 is DFQATT and CDR2 is SNEGSKA (reference sequence). The V segment lost 0 bases and the J segment 3 bases; nucleotides outside the gene matches: 1. The CDR3 is CSAREQGDTEAFF. Written as DNA, the CDR3 is TGCAGTGCTAGAGAGCAGGGGGACACTGAAGCTTTCTTT.

This clonotype has only a few counts. The rearrangement links TRBV2 to TRBJ2-1; D is undetermined. Germline CDR1 SNHLY, CDR2 FYNNEI. Trimming stripped 7 bases from V and 5 bases from J, with 12 bases between. The CDR3 runs 13 residues. The CDR3 DNA is TGTGCCAGCACCTACCGCTTCAACAATGAGCAGTTCTTC. Translating it yields CASTYRFNNEQFF.

In its sample, this clonotype was seen a few times. The V and J genes are TRBV6-2 or TRBV6-3 and TRBJ2-1; D is uncertain. The germline V gene encodes CDR1 MNHEY and CDR2 SVGEGT. This CDR3 is 13 amino acids long. Trimming took off 0 bases at V and 9 bases at J, with 9 bases between the two ends. The CDR3 DNA follows: TGTGCCAGCAGTTACTCGTTTCTAGTTGAGCAGTTCTTC. Translation gives CASSYSFLVEQFF.

This clonotype was detected a few times. The V gene is TRBV6-2 or TRBV6-3, the J gene TRBJ2-7; D ambiguous. The germline gives CDR1 MNHEY, CDR2 SVGEGT. There are 12 residues in the CDR3. V lost 8 bases and J lost 5, with 13 bases in between. CDR3: CASSRGSDEQYF. The DNA for the CDR3 is TGTGCCAGCTCCCGAGGAAGTGACGAGCAGTACTTC.

The chain joins TRBV5-1 to TRBJ1-5; perhaps TRBD1 as D (5 bases). Trimming cost V 2 bases and J 6 bases, with 15 bases left between them. From germline, CDR1 is SGHRS and CDR2 YFSETQ. There are 15 residues in the CDR3. The CDR3 sequence is CASSFDGGVGQPQHF. The CDR3 nucleotides read TGCGCCAGCAGCTTCGATGGGGGTGTGGGTCAGCCCCAGCATTTT.

Here the CDR3 reads CSARGWGHSTDTQYF. The CDR3 coding sequence is TGCAGTGCTAGAGGTTGGGGACATAGCACAGATACGCAGTATTTT. The genes are TRBV20-1 and TRBJ2-3, with D possibly matching TRBD1 (6 bases). Per the germline V gene, CDR1 is DFQATT and CDR2 is SNEGSKA (reference sequence). CDR3 length: 15 amino acids. V was shortened by 1 base and J by 0 bases, with 11 bases between the two germline ends.

This rearrangement joins TRBV6-5 to TRBJ2-5, with a possible D match to TRBD1 (6 bases). The CDR3 is 15 residues long. Deletions cut 1 base from V and 3 bases from J, with 12 bases between. The germline V gene has CDR1 MNHEY and CDR2 SVGAGI. For the CDR3, the DNA is TGTGCCAGCAGTTACTGGCAGGGGAACGAAGAGACCCAGTACTTC. It is translated as CASSYWQGNEETQYF.

The DNA for the CDR3 is TGTGCCAGCAGCTTGGGGGGTAGTGGGACTCTGCAGTATTTT. Residues: CASSLGGSGTLQYF. The chain couples TRBV5-5 to TRBJ2-3; tentative D call: TRBD2 (6 bases). V dropped 0 bases and J dropped 11 bases, with 16 bases sitting between them. The germline CDR1 and CDR2 sequences are SGHKS and YYEKEE (reference sequence). This CDR3 has 14 residues.

V is TRBV7-9 and J is TRBJ1-1; no clear D. Germline V gene sequence: CDR1 SEHNR, CDR2 FQNEAQ (reference sequence). Trimming stripped 3 bases from V and 6 bases from J, with 8 bases between. This CDR3 comprises 12 residues. CDR3 region: CASSFRRAEAFF. CDR3 DNA sequence: TGTGCCAGCAGCTTTAGAAGGGCTGAAGCTTTCTTT. The full variable domain, rest sourced from reference TRBV7-9 and TRBJ1-1, is DTGVSQNPRHKITKRGQNVTFRCDPISEHNRLYWYRQTLGQGPEFLTYFQNEAQLEKSRLLSDRFSAERPKGSFSTLEIQRTEQGDSAMYLCASSFRRAEAFFGQGTRLTVV.

The chain couples TRBV6-1 to TRBJ2-1; 8 nucleotides agree with TRBD2. V was clipped by 3 bases and J by 6 bases; unmatched bases: 10. Germline V gene lookup returns CDR1 MNHNS and CDR2 SASEGT. The CDR3 sequence is 16 residues long. CDR3 coding DNA: TGTGCCAGCAGTGATACCGGGCGCGGGGGGAGCAATGAGCAGTTCTTC. It is translated as CASSDTGRGGSNEQFF.

This sequence joins TRBV7-2 and TRBJ2-1; perhaps TRBD1 as D (5 bases). The V gene's germline CDR1 is SGHTA and CDR2 FQGNSA. The CDR3 has 14 residues. V gave up 3 bases and J gave up 3 bases, with 9 bases separating them. CDR3 in amino acids: CASSFDRNYNEQFF. DNA of the CDR3: TGTGCCAGCAGCTTTGACAGAAACTACAATGAGCAGTTCTTC.

There are a few counts of this clonotype. The chain links TRBV3-1 to TRBJ2-7; D perhaps matches TRBD1 (5 bases). Per the germline V gene, CDR1 is LGHDT and CDR2 is YNNKEL (reference sequence). V lost 8 bases, J lost 3 bases, and 11 bases lay in between. This CDR3 spans 12 amino acids. The DNA for the CDR3 is TGTGCCAGCGGGCCGACAGTCTACGAGCAGTACTTC. It encodes CASGPTVYEQYF.

The sample holds a few counts of this clonotype. The chain recombines TRBV7-9 with TRBJ2-5; D gene uncertain. The length of the CDR3 is 13 residues. Germline lookup yields CDR1 SEHNR and CDR2 FQNEAQ (reference sequence). Trimming removed 5 bases from V and 4 bases from J, with 11 bases in between. CDR3 coding DNA: TGTGCCAGCAGCGCCGGGTGGGGAGAGACCCAGTACTTC. Amino acid sequence: CASSAGWGETQYF.

The chain couples TRBV9 to TRBJ1-3, with 8 bases identical to TRBD1. The germline V gene has CDR1 SGDLS and CDR2 YYNGEE. CDR3 length: 16 residues. Trimming removed 0 bases from V and 4 bases from J; junction bases left unmatched: 6. CDR3: CASSVESGGAGNTIYF. CDR3 DNA sequence: TGTGCCAGCAGCGTAGAGTCAGGGGGCGCGGGAAACACCATATATTTT.